This T cell receptor beta chain was sequenced in a study of blood T cell repertoires in COVID-19. Unmatched junction bases numbered 4, after V lost 1 base and J lost 1 base. CDR1 and CDR2 (germline): MGHRA, YSYEKL. There are 16 residues in the CDR3. Measured with immunoSEQ multiplex PCR; TCRdb has only the in-frame clones, and not every one. This sample yields fewer than 250,000 clones, of which roughly 86% are seen a single time; roughly 4% belongs to the top ten. The chain is built from TRBV4-1 and TRBJ2-3; 8 nucleotides agree with TRBD2. This TCR derives from a man aged 50-60 years with acute or convalescent COVID-19. The sequenced sample was peripheral blood. The CDR3 sequence is CASSQGRGGGTDTQYF. The DNA of the CDR3 is TGCGCCAGCAGCCAAGGCCGGGGGGGAGGCACAGATACGCAGTATTTT.